The present T cell receptor beta chain was sequenced within a study of siplizumab effects on memory and regulatory T cells. General study findings and limits: Proliferating clones, CD4+ or CD8+, lacked an assignable naive or memory phenotype in roughly 75-96% of cases.

This clone was seen only once. Its specificity is unknown. Method: immunoSEQ multiplex PCR; TCRdb's copy keeps in-frame clones and lacks some. The data hold about 50,000 clones, with approximately 93% observed a single time. CDR1 KGHSH and CDR2 LQKENI come from the germline V gene. This CDR3 comprises 14 residues. V was clipped by 2 bases and J by 7 bases, with 15 bases between them. The sequence was obtained from a human donor in good health. The chain recombines TRBV18 with TRBJ2-7, with D perhaps TRBD1 (5 bases). Sequenced input: CD8+ T cells sorted from blood. The CDR3 DNA sequence: TGTGCCAGCTCACCAACCGACAGTCTTCGGGAGCAGTACTTC. This encodes CASSPTDSLREQYF.